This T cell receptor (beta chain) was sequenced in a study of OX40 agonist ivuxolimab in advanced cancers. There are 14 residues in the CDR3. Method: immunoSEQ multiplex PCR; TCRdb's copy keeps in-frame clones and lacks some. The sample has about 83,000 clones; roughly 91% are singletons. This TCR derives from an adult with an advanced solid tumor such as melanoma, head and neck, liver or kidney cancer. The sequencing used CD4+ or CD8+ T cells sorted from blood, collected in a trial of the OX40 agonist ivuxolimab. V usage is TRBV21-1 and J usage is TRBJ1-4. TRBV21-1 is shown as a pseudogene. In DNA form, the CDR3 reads TGTGCCAGCAGAAAAAGCAGGGGAGGGGAAAAACTGTTTTTT. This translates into CASRKSRGGEKLFF.